The clone carrying this TCR beta chain was counted a few times. This entry belongs to a study of blood T cell repertoires in COVID-19. Study context: Whether acute or convalescent, the COVID-19 samples came from the United States, Italy and Spain.

The Seattle patients, enrolled during active infection, were followed longitudinally. J gave up 0 bases and V 4 bases, and 9 bases lay outside the gene matches. Germline lookup yields CDR1 SEHNR and CDR2 FQNEAQ (reference sequence). The CDR3 loop spans 17 amino acids. In the original workflow: Amplification of reference gene primers provided the estimated nucleated cell counts. Generated by immunoSEQ multiplex PCR, the TCRdb table keeps only in-frame clones and is missing some. V and J calls and clone size are given by that table; D and trimming were obtained from the DNA. The table shows 200,000 to 250,000 clones, with 65% to 85% occurring only once.

This chain uses TRBV7-9 with TRBJ2-5; 9 bases line up with TRBD2. The sample consisted of peripheral blood. The sequence derives from a woman in her twenties or thirties with COVID-19, enrolled during active disease. For the CDR3, the DNA is TGTGCCAGCAGCTCCCACGAGCGGGGGGCGTACCAAGAGACCCAGTACTTC. It specifies CASSSHERGAYQETQYF.